By proportion, the clone carrying this T cell receptor beta chain is medium-sized. These data are taken from a study of spatial heterogeneity in lung cancer. The overall study: Within raw reads, each unique TCR and UMI combination appeared on average more than ten times.

One entry per CDR3 protein, called by TCRdb with MiXCR from the 5' RACE reads. The sample contains about 5,000 distinct CDR3 sequences, approximately 4% of which appear only once. The time point denotes: sample taken at primary tumor resection. The clonotype originates from a male donor with early-stage non-small cell lung cancer. Sequencing was performed on normal lung tissue next to the tumor, taken at surgery.

This CDR3 is CASSQSMGGSGYTF. The CDR3, as DNA: TGTGCCAGCAGCCAAAGCATGGGGGGCTCTGGCTACACCTTC. The gene calls are TRBV7-9 and TRBJ1-2, with a weak D call TRBD1 (6 bases). The CDR3 consists of 14 residues. Per the germline V gene, CDR1 is SEHNR and CDR2 is FQNEAQ (reference sequence). Trimming took 5 bases from V and 7 from J, leaving 17 bases between them.